Sequencing of this TCR beta chain was carried out in a study of blood T cell repertoires in COVID-19. V lost 11 bases, J lost 0 bases, and 20 bases lay in between. This CDR3 has 15 residues. CDR1 SNHLY and CDR2 FYNNEI come from the germline V gene. This clone came up once. In the original processing: Estimated nucleated cell counts came from reference gene primer amplification. Sequenced by immunoSEQ multiplex PCR; TCRdb stores in-frame clones only, minus some. V and J calls and clone size are given by that table; D and trimming were obtained from the DNA. There are about 58,000 clones in the sample; 78% occur only once, and approximately 4.9% lies in the top ten.

This chain joins TRBV2 and TRBJ2-7; maybe TRBD1 (5 bases). Sequencing was performed on peripheral blood. The sequence was collected from a human donor in a cohort sampled during active COVID-19. The CDR3 DNA is TGTGCCTCCTTAGGGGCGGATCTGAGCTCCTACGAGCAGTACTTC. The encoded protein is CASLGADLSSYEQYF.